This passage covers 26 T cell receptor beta chains from one sample sequenced in a study of T-cell reconstitution after alpha-beta-depleted transplantation in children. Unique molecular identifiers were incorporated into the prepared TCRbeta library. TCRdb passed the PCR reads through MiXCR, listing each CDR3 protein once. This table has approximately 500,000 distinct CDR3 sequences, over 25% appearing once. The sequencing used PBMCs, collected before TCRalphabeta/CD19-depleted stem cell transplant. Source of these receptors: a boy less than two years old with Wiskott-Aldrich syndrome, due to receive a stem cell transplant.

This chain joins TRBV5-4 and TRBJ1-1; D is unresolved. Germline CDR1 reads SGHNT; CDR2 reads YYREEE (reference sequence). This CDR3 has 14 amino acids. V was pared by 1 base and J by 6 bases, with 13 bases between. The CDR3, as DNA: TGTGCCAGCAGCTTGCGTCTTATGCAGTCTGAAGCTTTCTTT. Amino acid sequence: CASSLRLMQSEAFF.

The V and J genes are TRBV20-1 and TRBJ2-1; weak D call: TRBD2 (5 bases). The V end was cut by 5 bases, the J end by 1 base, with 9 bases between. The length of the CDR3 is 13 residues. CDR1 is DFQATT, CDR2 SNEGSKA, per germline (reference sequence). The CDR3 nucleotides read TGCAGTGCTCAAGCGGAGTCCTACAATGAGCAGTTCTTC. This encodes CSAQAESYNEQFF.

The chain is built from TRBV20-1 and TRBJ1-6; D is uncertain. The CDR3 runs to 15 residues. Germline CDR1 DFQATT, CDR2 SNEGSKA (reference sequence). The V end was cut by 6 bases, the J end by 10 bases, with 22 bases between. CDR3 amino acids: CSAKILTALESPLHF. The DNA of the CDR3 is TGCAGTGCCAAGATATTAACCGCCTTGGAGTCACCCCTCCACTTT.

The V call is TRBV9, the J call TRBJ1-2; D remains unclear. Trimming pared 0 bases from V and 2 bases from J, leaving 14 bases between. Per germline, CDR1 SGDLS and CDR2 YYNGEE. This CDR3 contains 16 residues. In nucleotides, the CDR3 is TGTGCCAGCAGCGTAGGAGGGAGCTCCAGCAACTATGGCTACACCTTC. As protein: CASSVGGSSSNYGYTF.

The J gene is TRBJ2-7, the V gene TRBV27; 7 nucleotides line up with TRBD1. J was trimmed by 1 base and V by 0 bases; bases with no gene match: 3. The CDR3 has 15 amino acids. CDR1 is MNHEY and CDR2 is SMNVEV in the germline V gene (reference sequence). The CDR3 DNA reads TGTGCCAGCAGTTTATCATTCAGGGGGTCCTACGAGCAGTACTTC. Encoded protein: CASSLSFRGSYEQYF.

This clonotype was recorded a few times. The chain joins TRBV15 to TRBJ2-3, with 8 bases fitting TRBD2. The germline V gene encodes CDR1 LNHNV and CDR2 YYDKDF (reference sequence). This CDR3 comprises 16 residues. The J segment lost 1 base and the V segment lost 3 bases, leaving 6 bases of the junction unmatched. The CDR3 DNA reads as TGTGCCACCAGCAGGCGGCTAGCGGGCCGCACAGATACGCAGTATTTT. Protein: CATSRRLAGRTDTQYF.

The chain couples TRBV4-1 to TRBJ1-5; D gene uncertain. From germline, CDR1 is MGHRA and CDR2 YSYEKL. The CDR3 totals 17 residues. Trimming removed 1 base from V and 5 bases from J, with 18 bases in between. The CDR3 here is CASSQVTRSGFDQPQHF. Here the CDR3 DNA reads TGCGCCAGCAGCCAAGTCACGAGGTCCGGGTTCGATCAGCCCCAGCATTTT.

The chain couples TRBV20-1 to TRBJ2-1; 11 bases agree with TRBD2. The CDR3 has 12 residues. V lost 4 bases to trimming and J lost 7 bases; unmatched junction nucleotides: 0. Germline assignment: CDR1 DFQATT and CDR2 SNEGSKA (reference sequence). The DNA for the CDR3 is TGCAGTGCTACTAGCGGGGGGAATGAGCAGTTCTTC. Its protein product is CSATSGGNEQFF.

At least ten counts were recorded for this clonotype. The J gene is TRBJ2-7, the V gene TRBV12-3 or TRBV12-4; perhaps D is TRBD1 or TRBD2 (5 bases each). The CDR3 extends over 11 amino acids. Trimming removed 6 bases from V and 3 bases from J, with 6 bases in between. CDR3 sequence (DNA): TGTGCCAGCAGGAGGGGCTACGAGCAGTACTTC. Protein sequence: CASRRGYEQYF.

This clonotype was counted a few times. This chain links TRBV28 with TRBJ2-7; D remains ambiguous. Germline lookup yields CDR1 MDHEN and CDR2 SYDVKM. The V end was cut by 3 bases, the J end by 3 bases, with 15 bases between. The CDR3 extends over 15 amino acids. CDR3 protein: CASSFERVLFYEQYF. For the CDR3, the DNA is TGTGCCAGCAGTTTTGAGAGAGTCCTCTTCTACGAGCAGTACTTC.

This clonotype came up once. The V gene is TRBV5-1, the J gene TRBJ1-2; no clear D. Germline CDR1 is SGHRS and CDR2 is YFSETQ. This CDR3 has 13 amino acids. Trimming pared 1 base from V and 2 bases from J, leaving 6 bases between. The CDR3 bases are TGCGCCAGCAGCTTGCATACAAACTATGGCTACACCTTC. Protein sequence: CASSLHTNYGYTF.

This chain uses TRBV24-1 with TRBJ2-2, with D unresolved. V shed 8 bases and J shed 5 bases, with 8 bases lying between them. Germline V gene sequence: CDR1 KGHDR, CDR2 SFDVKD. The CDR3 is 12 amino acids. This CDR3 reads CATIGETGELFF. For the CDR3, the DNA is TGTGCCACCATCGGCGAAACCGGGGAGCTGTTTTTT.

The J gene is TRBJ2-1, the V gene TRBV5-1; TRBD2 agrees at 11 bases. The CDR3 is made up of 15 amino acids. Germline CDR1 is SGHRS and CDR2 is YFSETQ. Unmatched junction bases numbered 5, after V lost 4 bases and J lost 5 bases. CDR3 amino acids: CASSTTSGSDNEQFF. CDR3 nucleotides: TGCGCCAGCAGCACCACTAGCGGGAGTGACAATGAGCAGTTCTTC. Filled out from reference TRBV5-1 and TRBJ2-1, the complete variable domain reads KAGVTQTPRYLIKTRGQQVTLSCSPISGHRSVSWYQQTPGQGLQFLFEYFSETQRNKGNFPGRFSGRQFSNSRSEMNVSTLELGDSALYLCASSTTSGSDNEQFFGPGTRLTVL.

The chain has TRBV5-1 and TRBJ2-1; 12 bases match TRBD2. Germline V gene sequence: CDR1 SGHRS, CDR2 YFSETQ. CDR3 length: 15 residues. The V segment lost 3 bases and the J segment 9 bases; nucleotides outside the gene matches: 7. CDR3 DNA sequence: TGCGCCAGCAGCTCTAGCGGGAGGGTTGAGGGTGAGCAGTTCTTC. Protein: CASSSSGRVEGEQFF.

DNA for the CDR3: TGCAGTGCTAGAGATCTGGGGGGAGTGAGCGAGCAGTACTTC. Its protein product is CSARDLGGVSEQYF. This chain joins TRBV20-1 and TRBJ2-7; maybe TRBD2 (6 bases). The germline V gene encodes CDR1 DFQATT and CDR2 SNEGSKA (reference sequence). CDR3 length: 14 residues. V was cut by 0 bases and J by 6 bases, with 15 bases left in between.

This chain connects TRBV12-3 or TRBV12-4 to TRBJ2-1; TRBD2 matches at 13 bases. This CDR3 spans 15 amino acids. Trimming at V came to 3 bases and at J to 12 bases, leaving 8 bases not matched to a gene. The DNA for the CDR3 is TGTGCCAGCAGTTTGAGGGGACTAGCGGGATTTGTGCAGTTCTTC. As protein: CASSLRGLAGFVQFF.

This rearrangement joins TRBV18 to TRBJ2-3; 7 bases fit TRBD2. Germline CDR1 is KGHSH and CDR2 is LQKENI. Trimming at V came to 1 base and at J to 3 bases, leaving 7 bases not matched to a gene. The CDR3 consists of 16 residues. CDR3 nucleotide sequence: TGTGCCAGCTCACCACTAGCGGGCCACCGGACAGATACGCAGTATTTT. Its protein product is CASSPLAGHRTDTQYF.

The chain combines TRBV12-3 or TRBV12-4 with TRBJ2-1; possible D gene TRBD1, 7 bases. Deletions cut 0 bases from V and 13 bases from J, with 16 bases between. This CDR3 is built from 14 residues. The CDR3 sequence: CASSLARGQRVQFF. The CDR3 region has the DNA TGTGCCAGCAGTTTAGCGCGGGGACAGAGGGTCCAGTTCTTC.

The chain combines TRBV12-3 or TRBV12-4 with TRBJ1-2; TRBD1 might be the D (5 bases). V was cut by 3 bases and J by 5 bases, with 10 bases left in between. The CDR3 runs to 13 residues. CDR3 coding DNA: TGTGCCAGCAGTTTTGGGGCGGCATATGGCTACACCTTC. Translation gives CASSFGAAYGYTF.

The CDR3 DNA reads TGTGCCAGCAGGTTTGGGATTGGCTACACCTTC. This codes for CASRFGIGYTF. The rearrangement joins TRBV12-3 or TRBV12-4 to TRBJ1-2; D is undetermined. The CDR3 has 11 amino acids. V shed 6 bases and J shed 7 bases, with 9 bases lying between them.

In its sample, this clonotype was seen a few times. The chain combines TRBV5-1 with TRBJ1-3, with 7 bases fitting TRBD1. The CDR3 spans 14 residues. CDR1 and CDR2 from the germline V gene are SGHRS and YFSETQ. J gave up 4 bases and V 7 bases, and 8 bases lay outside the gene matches. CDR3 DNA sequence: TGCGCCAGCGGACCAACAGGGGTCGGAAACACCATATATTTT. Translation gives CASGPTGVGNTIYF.

This clonotype has more than one count but fewer than ten. The chain links TRBV5-1 to TRBJ1-1, with unresolved D. This CDR3 has 11 amino acids. Trimming removed 5 bases from V and 9 bases from J, with 11 bases in between. CDR1 SGHRS and CDR2 YFSETQ come from the germline V gene. The CDR3 protein is CASSNRRQAFF. The DNA of the CDR3 is TGCGCCAGCAGTAACCGGAGACAAGCTTTCTTT.

The gene calls are TRBV20-1 and TRBJ2-3; possibly TRBD2 for D (5 bases). The CDR3 runs to 14 residues. Germline V gives CDR1 DFQATT, CDR2 SNEGSKA (reference sequence). V was shortened by 2 bases and J by 6 bases, with 15 bases between the two germline ends. The CDR3 protein is CSARRDLSTDTQYF. CDR3 bases: TGCAGTGCTAGACGGGATTTGAGTACCGATACGCAGTATTTT.

The CDR3 DNA is TGTGCCAGCATGTCCCGCGGCAATCAGCCCCAGCATTTT. Its protein is CASMSRGNQPQHF. The chain has TRBV6-1 and TRBJ1-5, with D unclear. This CDR3 region has 13 residues. Trimming took off 7 bases at V and 2 bases at J, with 9 bases between the two ends. Germline V gene lookup returns CDR1 MNHNS and CDR2 SASEGT.

J is TRBJ1-1 and V is TRBV12-3 or TRBV12-4; weak D call: TRBD1 (5 bases). CDR3 length: 14 amino acids. Trimming took 4 bases from V and 7 from J, leaving 16 bases between them. The CDR3 is CASSSYGGRLEAFF. The DNA for the CDR3 is TGTGCCAGCAGTTCATATGGGGGGAGGCTTGAAGCTTTCTTT.

This clonotype was counted a single time. The chain employs TRBV19 and TRBJ2-4; D remains ambiguous. Trimming removed 1 base at V and 3 bases at J, with 7 bases between. Germline V gives CDR1 LNHDA, CDR2 SQIVND (reference sequence). The CDR3 contains 14 residues. The DNA for the CDR3 is TGTGCCAGTAGTATAGGGATAATCAAAAACATTCAGTACTTC. As protein: CASSIGIIKNIQYF.